This T cell receptor (beta chain) is from a study of blood T cell repertoires in COVID-19. Trimming took off 4 bases at V and 2 bases at J, with 15 bases between the two ends. Germline V CDR1 and CDR2: LGHDT, YNNKEL (reference sequence). This CDR3 is built from 16 residues. Original processing methods: Amplification with reference gene primers provided the estimates of nucleated cell counts. Produced via immunoSEQ multiplex PCR; TCRdb's table is partial and in-frame only. The DNA was the basis for D and trimming; V, J and clone size are from that table. The table lists 150,000 to 200,000 clones, roughly 81% of them singletons. This clone has just a few counts.

This sequence originates from a woman aged 35 to 49 with COVID-19, enrolled during active disease. The chain recombines TRBV3-1 (or the pseudogene TRBV3-2) with TRBJ2-1; perhaps TRBD2 as D (6 bases). Source material: peripheral blood. The CDR3 bases are TGTGCCAGCAGCCGTTACGGGACTCCCGCCTACAATGAGCAGTTCTTC. It yields the protein CASSRYGTPAYNEQFF.